In its sample, the clone carrying this T cell receptor (beta chain) was seen a few times. This sample was included in a study of low-dose radiotherapy and immunotherapy resistance in tumors. Study-level information: Per fraction, Cohort 1 was given 0.5 Gy every 2 weeks, for a total of 6.5 Gy.

Priming of first-strand cDNA relied on TRAV- and TRBV-specific primers (covering alpha and beta chains). Amplification of TCRs used a constant-region primer and V-primer adapter for 15 to 25 PCR cycles. In vitro transcription amplified the mRNA that had been isolated. TCRdb reprocessed the reads with MiXCR, giving one entry per CDR3 protein. The sample includes 11,000 or so distinct CDR3 sequences, around half of them seen just once. The donors' treatment consisted of nivolumab, ipilimumab, aspirin, low-dose cyclophosphamide and low-dose radiotherapy. Eligible patients bore advanced solid tumors devoid of tumor-infiltrating lymphocytes. This clonotype was obtained from a human donor with advanced metastatic prostate, ovarian, gallbladder or colorectal cancer (not recorded which). This table probably holds off-target reads from a library built for another chain.

CDR3 sequence: CASSLGRTVMGEQFF. The CDR3 nucleotides read TGTGCCAGCAGCTTGGGACGGACGGTCATGGGTGAGCAGTTCTTC. The chain is built from TRBV5-4 and TRBJ2-1; D ambiguous. Germline assignment: CDR1 SGHNT and CDR2 YYREEE (reference sequence). The CDR3 is 15 amino acids. The V and J ends lost 0 bases and 9 bases respectively, with 16 bases between them.